Sequencing of this T cell receptor (beta chain) was carried out in a study of blood T cell repertoires in COVID-19. Study as a whole: PBMCs, B-cell-depleted T cells, or T cells provided the cDNA or gDNA that made up the material.

The assay was immunoSEQ multiplex PCR, and TCRdb's table has in-frame clones only and misses some. The sample lists around 140,000 clones, 81% occurring once. Germline V gives CDR1 MDHEN, CDR2 SYDVKM. V was cut by 6 bases and J by 3 bases, with 8 bases left in between. The CDR3 covers 12 residues. This TCR was sampled from a human donor in a cohort sampled during active COVID-19. The chain joins TRBV28 to TRBJ1-1; tentatively, D is TRBD1 (5 bases). Sequenced: peripheral blood. The DNA for the CDR3 is TGTGCCAGCAGCGGGGGGGACACTGAAGCTTTCTTT. Amino acid sequence: CASSGGDTEAFF.